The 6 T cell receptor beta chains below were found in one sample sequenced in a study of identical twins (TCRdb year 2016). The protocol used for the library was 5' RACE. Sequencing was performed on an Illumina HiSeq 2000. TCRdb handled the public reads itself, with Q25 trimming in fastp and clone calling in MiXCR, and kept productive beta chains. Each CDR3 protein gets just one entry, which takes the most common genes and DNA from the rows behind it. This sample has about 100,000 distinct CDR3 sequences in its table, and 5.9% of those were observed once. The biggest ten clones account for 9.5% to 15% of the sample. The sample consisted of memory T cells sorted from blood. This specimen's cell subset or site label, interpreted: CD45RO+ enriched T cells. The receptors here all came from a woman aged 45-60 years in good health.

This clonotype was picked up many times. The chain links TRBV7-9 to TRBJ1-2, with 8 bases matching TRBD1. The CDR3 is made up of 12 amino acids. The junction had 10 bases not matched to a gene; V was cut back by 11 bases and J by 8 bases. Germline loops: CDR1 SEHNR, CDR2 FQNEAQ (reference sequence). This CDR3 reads CAVDRGRRGYTF. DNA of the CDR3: TGTGCCGTCGACAGGGGCCGGAGAGGCTACACCTTC. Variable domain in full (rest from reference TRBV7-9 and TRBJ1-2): DTGVSQNPRHKITKRGQNVTFRCDPISEHNRLYWYRQTLGQGPEFLTYFQNEAQLEKSRLLSDRFSAERPKGSFSTLEIQRTEQGDSAMYLCAVDRGRRGYTFGSGTRLTVV.

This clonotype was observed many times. CDR3 sequence: CASSLNREMYF. DNA for the CDR3: TGTGCCAGCAGCTTAAACAGGGAAATGTATTTT. The rearrangement links TRBV11-2 to TRBJ2-3; weak D call: TRBD1 (6 bases). Per the germline V gene, CDR1 is SGHAT and CDR2 is FQNNGV. V was pared by 2 bases and J by 14 bases, with 11 bases between. The CDR3 loop spans 11 amino acids.

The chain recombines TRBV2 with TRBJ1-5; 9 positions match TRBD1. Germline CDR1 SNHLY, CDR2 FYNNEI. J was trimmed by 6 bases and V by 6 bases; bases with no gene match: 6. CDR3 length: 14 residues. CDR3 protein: CASSAGQGSQPQHF. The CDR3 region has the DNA TGTGCCAGCAGCGCAGGACAGGGGAGTCAGCCCCAGCATTTT.

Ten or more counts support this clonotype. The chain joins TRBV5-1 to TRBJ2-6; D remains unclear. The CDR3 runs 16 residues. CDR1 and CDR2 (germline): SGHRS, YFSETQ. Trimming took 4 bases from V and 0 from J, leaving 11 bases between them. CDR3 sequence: CASSPASSSGANVLTF. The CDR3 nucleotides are TGCGCCAGCAGCCCCGCTTCAAGCTCTGGGGCCAACGTCCTGACTTTC.

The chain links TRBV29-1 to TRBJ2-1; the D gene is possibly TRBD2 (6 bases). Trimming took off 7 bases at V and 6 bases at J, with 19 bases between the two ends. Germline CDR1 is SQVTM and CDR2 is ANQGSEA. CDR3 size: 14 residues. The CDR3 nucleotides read TGCAGCGCCACCCGGGGGATTACGGGCAATGAGCAGTTCTTC. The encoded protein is CSATRGITGNEQFF.

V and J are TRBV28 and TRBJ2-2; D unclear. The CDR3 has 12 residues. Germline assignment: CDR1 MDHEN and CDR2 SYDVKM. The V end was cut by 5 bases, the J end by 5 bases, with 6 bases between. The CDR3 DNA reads TGTGCCAGCAGTGGAATGACCGGGGAGCTGTTTTTT. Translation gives CASSGMTGELFF.